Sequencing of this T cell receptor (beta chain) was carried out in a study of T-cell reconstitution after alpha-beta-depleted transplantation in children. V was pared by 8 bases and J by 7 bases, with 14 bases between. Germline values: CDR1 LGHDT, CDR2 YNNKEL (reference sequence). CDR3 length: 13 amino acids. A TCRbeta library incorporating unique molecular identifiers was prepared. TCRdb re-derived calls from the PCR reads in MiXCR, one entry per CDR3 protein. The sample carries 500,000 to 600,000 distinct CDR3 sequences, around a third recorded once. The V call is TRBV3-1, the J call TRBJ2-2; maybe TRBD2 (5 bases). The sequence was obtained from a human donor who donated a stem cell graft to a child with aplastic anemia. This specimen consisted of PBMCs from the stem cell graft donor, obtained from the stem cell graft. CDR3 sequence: CASSSAGLGELFF. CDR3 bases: TGTGCCAGCTCATCGGCAGGACTCGGGGAGCTGTTTTTT.